This T cell receptor (beta chain) was retrieved from a study of blood T cell repertoires in COVID-19. V was clipped by 1 base and J by 9 bases, with 13 bases between them. The germline V gene has CDR1 SGHTA and CDR2 FQGNSA. This CDR3 region has 15 residues. Authors' data handling: Estimated nucleated cell counts came from reference gene primer amplification. The data were produced by immunoSEQ multiplex PCR, yet TCRdb's version contains in-frame clones alone and is incomplete. V and J calls and clone size are given by that table; D and trimming were obtained from the DNA. The sample shows about 380,000 clones, approximately 80% of them seen only once.

Sequencing was performed on peripheral blood. The chain couples TRBV7-2 to TRBJ1-6; D is ambiguous. The sequence was obtained from a human donor with acute or convalescent COVID-19. The donor label of this sample is uncertain. The CDR3 spells CASSLGRRGVSPLHF. CDR3 coding DNA: TGTGCCAGCAGCTTAGGCCGCCGCGGGGTTTCACCCCTCCACTTT.